Described below is a single TCR beta chain sequence and its context. This clone has only one observation. Its antigen is still unknown. No qualities accompany the bases; no much larger clone lies one base away. These data belong to a study of radiotherapy plus CTLA-4 blockade in lung cancer listed by TCRdb under 2018. At the level of the whole study: Among the enrolled patients, around 17% had an objective response, and roughly 30% reached disease control.

The study evaluated CTLA-4 blockade (ipilimumab) given together with focal radiation therapy in patients who had chemo-refractory metastatic non-small-cell lung cancer. What the study reported, not specific to this receptor: Early dynamic changes in blood T cell clones, together with increased serum interferon-beta after radiation, were reported as the strongest predictors of response. TCR clones derived from tumors expanded in peripheral blood after treatment with radiotherapy and ipilimumab.

Libraries were prepared through the immunoSEQ multiplex PCR assay. TCRdb stores this immuneACCESS table with in-frame sequences only. Part of the clones is absent; in the studies checked, under half of the shortfall reflects unresolved V genes, and no reason is known for the rest. The sample has more than 95,000 clones on record, 60% to 75% of them singletons. The ten largest make up approximately 2.6% of the sample. Taken from the germline V gene, the CDR1 and CDR2 loops are LGHNA and YNFKEQ. The CDR3 runs 17 amino acids, cysteine and phenylalanine included. Just the 51-base CDR3 DNA is kept, in frame starting at base 1. V has 3 bases trimmed and J has 1 base trimmed; junction bases matching no gene number 4.

Sequencing used peripheral blood, obtained from a patient treated with radiotherapy plus ipilimumab. The sequence is built from TRBV4-2 and TRBJ2-2; TRBD2 fits 11 bases in the junction. This TCR was sampled from a human donor with non-small cell lung cancer who had a partial response to radiotherapy plus ipilimumab. Some clones in this sample may be carry-over from other donors' samples. CDR3 reads: CASSHPSGGLNTGELFF. The bases are TGTGCCAGCAGCCACCCTAGCGGGGGGCTGAACACCGGGGAGCTGTTTTTT.